One and the same sample provided the 18 T cell receptor beta chains below, sequenced in a study of beta chain features in type 1 diabetes. What was sequenced were expressed TCRB transcripts, since all of the isolated RNA had been reverse transcribed. TCRdb keeps only in-frame clones here, not all; method: immunoSEQ multiplex PCR. Here the sample spans hundreds of thousands of clones, about 30% being singletons. Specimen: naive CD4+ T cells from blood. The receptors derive from a man aged 18 to 29 in good health.

This clone was observed a few times. The rearrangement links TRBV29-1 to TRBJ2-5; 10 bases are a match to TRBD1. This CDR3 spans 15 amino acids. Per germline, CDR1 SQVTM and CDR2 ANQGSEA. With V trimmed by 0 bases and J by 13 bases, 14 bases remained unmatched. The CDR3 region is CSVEDLWDRGVLWYF. CDR3 in DNA: TGCAGCGTTGAAGATCTCTGGGACAGGGGTGTTCTTTGGTACTTC.

The chain joins TRBV9 to TRBJ2-7; D might be TRBD2 (6 bases). CDR1 and CDR2 (germline): SGDLS, YYNGEE. The V end lost 2 bases, the J end lost 6 bases, and 15 bases lay between the germline ends. There are 14 residues in the CDR3. The CDR3 DNA reads as TGTGCCAGCAGCGTCCCTATGCAGGGAGGCGAGCAGTACTTC. Translation: CASSVPMQGGEQYF.

The chain recombines TRBV5-1 with TRBJ2-1; 7 bases map to TRBD1. The CDR3 has 15 residues. The germline gives CDR1 SGHRS, CDR2 YFSETQ. V gave up 4 bases and J gave up 9 bases; unmatched junction bases: 13. The CDR3 coding sequence is TGCGCCAGCAGCCAAACCTCCGACAGGGTTGGTGAGCAGTTCTTC. Encoded protein: CASSQTSDRVGEQFF.

This clone was observed a handful of times. This chain joins TRBV29-1 and TRBJ1-2, with D unclear. Germline CDR1 reads SQVTM; CDR2 reads ANQGSEA. CDR3 length equals 10 residues. V was trimmed by 2 bases and J by 7 bases, leaving 5 bases between them. For the CDR3, the DNA is TGCAGCGTTGAATTGGCTGGCTACACCTTC. It translates to CSVELAGYTF.

This clone was seen more than once but under ten times. The chain has TRBV4-2 and TRBJ2-7; D remains unclear. Trimming removed 1 base from V and 0 bases from J, with 7 bases in between. Germline CDR1 is LGHNA and CDR2 is YNFKEQ. This CDR3 has 14 residues. The CDR3 is CASSQGGSSYEQYF. The CDR3, as DNA: TGTGCCAGCAGCCAAGGGGGTAGCTCCTACGAGCAGTACTTC.

The chain combines TRBV4-1 with TRBJ2-7, with D possibly being TRBD2 (5 bases). The CDR3 runs 13 residues. Germline assignment: CDR1 MGHRA and CDR2 YSYEKL. V lost 3 bases to trimming and J lost 0 bases, with 6 bases between them. The CDR3 loop reads CASSQGSSYEQYF. In DNA form, the CDR3 reads TGCGCCAGCAGCCAGGGGAGCTCCTACGAGCAGTACTTC.

The V gene is TRBV5-1, the J gene TRBJ2-5; 11 bases agree with TRBD2. This CDR3 is 16 amino acids long. Trimming at V came to 1 base and at J to 5 bases, leaving 7 bases not matched to a gene. Germline V gene sequence: CDR1 SGHRS, CDR2 YFSETQ. CDR3 nucleotides: TGCGCCAGCAGCTTGTTTGTAGCGGGAGGGTCGGAGACCCAGTACTTC. Translation: CASSLFVAGGSETQYF. Supplemented by reference TRBV5-1 and TRBJ2-5, the full variable domain reads KAGVTQTPRYLIKTRGQQVTLSCSPISGHRSVSWYQQTPGQGLQFLFEYFSETQRNKGNFPGRFSGRQFSNSRSEMNVSTLELGDSALYLCASSLFVAGGSETQYFGPGTRLLVL.

This clone was seen a few times. V usage is TRBV7-3 and J usage is TRBJ2-3, with D possibly TRBD1 on 6 matching bases. The CDR3 covers 13 residues. V was cut by 5 bases and J by 9 bases, with 15 bases left in between. Germline assignment: CDR1 SGHTA and CDR2 FQGTGA. CDR3 residues: CASSPRPGQTQYF. CDR3 bases: TGTGCCAGCAGCCCCCGACCGGGACAAACGCAGTATTTT.

The chain couples TRBV6-6 to TRBJ2-3, with D unresolved. V was shortened by 6 bases and J by 3 bases, with 4 bases between the two germline ends. The CDR3 is 11 residues long. Germline V gives CDR1 MNHNY, CDR2 SVGAGI (reference sequence). Here the CDR3 DNA reads TGTGCCAGCAGCCCAACAGATACGCAGTATTTT. Protein sequence: CASSPTDTQYF.

A few counts support this clone. The chain uses TRBV2 and TRBJ2-5, with TRBD1 as a possible D gene (6 bases). CDR1 is SNHLY and CDR2 is FYNNEI in the germline V gene. The CDR3 spans 13 residues. The germline V and J ends were trimmed by 7 bases and 0 bases, with 9 bases remaining between them. CDR3 sequence: CASTGQYQETQYF. The CDR3 DNA reads TGTGCCAGCACCGGACAGTACCAAGAGACCCAGTACTTC.

This clone occurred a few times. This chain connects TRBV9 to TRBJ2-2, with D possibly being TRBD2 (6 bases). The CDR3 loop spans 14 amino acids. V lost 4 bases to trimming and J lost 8 bases, with 15 bases between them. In germline, CDR1 is SGDLS, CDR2 YYNGEE. The CDR3 nucleotides are TGTGCCAGCAGCCCCGCGGGGCTGGTGGGGGAGCTGTTTTTT. Translating gives CASSPAGLVGELFF.

This clone was observed a few times. This sequence joins TRBV7-9 and TRBJ1-4, with 7 positions matching TRBD1. The CDR3 runs 14 residues. V dropped 4 bases and J dropped 7; count of bases not matched to a gene: 6. Per germline, CDR1 SEHNR and CDR2 FQNEAQ (reference sequence). The CDR3 loop reads CASSSRQGREKLFF. The DNA of the CDR3 is TGTGCCAGCAGCTCGCGACAGGGACGTGAAAAACTGTTTTTT.

The chain joins TRBV18 to TRBJ2-1; 7 nucleotides align to TRBD2. The CDR3 covers 18 residues. Germline trimming cut 1 base from V and 5 bases from J; bases unmatched to any gene: 14. Germline loops: CDR1 KGHSH, CDR2 LQKENI. For the CDR3, the DNA is TGTGCCAGCTCACCACAGGCGCGGGTGGCTAGCGGCGACAATGAGCAGTTCTTC. Translating it yields CASSPQARVASGDNEQFF.

This chain joins TRBV4-3 and TRBJ1-1, with 7 bases matching TRBD1. CDR3 size: 16 residues. Germline V gene data show CDR1 as LGHNA and CDR2 as YSLEER. Trimming took 4 bases from V and 1 from J; bases not matched to a gene: 9. The CDR3 here is CASSLESGTANTEAFF. DNA for the CDR3: TGCGCCAGCAGCCTTGAGTCCGGGACAGCGAACACTGAAGCTTTCTTT.

The rearrangement joins TRBV30 to TRBJ1-4; D uncertain. V was pared by 3 bases and J by 4 bases, with 9 bases between. CDR3 length equals 13 residues. Per the germline V gene, CDR1 is GTSNPN and CDR2 is SVGIG (reference sequence). CDR3 DNA: TGTGCCTGGAGCCCGCTTATTAATGAAAAACTGTTTTTT. Its translation is CAWSPLINEKLFF.

The CDR3 spells CSGRGQETQYF. The CDR3 DNA is TGCAGTGGGCGGGGACAAGAGACCCAGTACTTC. V gene TRBV20-1 combines with J gene TRBJ2-5, with D perhaps matching TRBD2 (6 bases). Trimming stripped 7 bases from V and 2 bases from J, with 8 bases between. The V gene's germline CDR1 is DFQATT and CDR2 SNEGSKA (reference sequence). The CDR3 sequence is 11 residues long.

J is TRBJ2-7 and V is TRBV27; 9 positions agree with TRBD2. CDR3 length equals 15 residues. Losses at the gene ends were 2 bases for V and 2 bases for J; bases not matched to a gene: 4. Looked up from germline, CDR1 is MNHEY and CDR2 is SMNVEV (reference sequence). This CDR3 reads CASSLLAGRAYEQYF. The DNA for the CDR3 is TGTGCCAGCAGTTTACTAGCGGGACGCGCCTACGAGCAGTACTTC.

This clone was counted only a few times. J is TRBJ1-1 and V is TRBV9; D gene ambiguous. This CDR3 comprises 12 residues. Germline CDR1 is SGDLS and CDR2 is YYNGEE. Trimming stripped 4 bases from V and 4 bases from J, with 8 bases between. Here the CDR3 reads CASSPRITEAFF. CDR3 in DNA: TGTGCCAGCAGCCCCAGGATCACTGAAGCTTTCTTT.